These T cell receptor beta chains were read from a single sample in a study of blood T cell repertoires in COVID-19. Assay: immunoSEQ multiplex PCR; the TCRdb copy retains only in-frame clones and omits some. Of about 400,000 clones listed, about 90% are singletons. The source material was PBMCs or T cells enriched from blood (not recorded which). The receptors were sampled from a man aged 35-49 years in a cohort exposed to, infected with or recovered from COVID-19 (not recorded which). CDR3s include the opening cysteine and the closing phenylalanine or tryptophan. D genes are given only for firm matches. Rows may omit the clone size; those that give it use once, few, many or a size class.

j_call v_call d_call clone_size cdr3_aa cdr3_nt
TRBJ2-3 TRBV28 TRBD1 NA CASSSDRVTQYF TGTGCCAGCAGTTCCGACAGGGTTACGCAGTATTTT
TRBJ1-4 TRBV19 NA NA CASSLRGGANEKLFF TGTGCCAGTAGTCTCCGGGGGGGAGCTAATGAAAAACTGTTTTTT
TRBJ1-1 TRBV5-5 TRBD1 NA CASSPWTGRNTEAFF TGTGCCAGCAGCCCCTGGACAGGGAGAAACACTGAAGCTTTCTTT
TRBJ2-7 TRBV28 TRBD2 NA CASRRSGLAAYEQYF TGTGCCAGCAGGCGCTCCGGACTAGCGGCCTACGAGCAGTACTTC
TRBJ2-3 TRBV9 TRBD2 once CASSQTSGIDTQYF TGTGCCAGCAGCCAGACTAGCGGGATAGATACGCAGTATTTT
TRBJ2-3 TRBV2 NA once CASSDRQAVTDTQYF TGTGCCAGCAGTGATAGACAGGCGGTGACAGATACGCAGTATTTT
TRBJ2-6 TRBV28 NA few CASSLPQGAGANVLTF TGTGCCAGCAGTTTACCTCAGGGCGCTGGGGCCAACGTCCTGACTTTC
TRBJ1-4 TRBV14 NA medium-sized CASSQVSGEKLFF TGTGCCAGCAGCCAAGTCAGCGGGGAAAAACTGTTTTTT
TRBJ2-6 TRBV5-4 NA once CASSPPQVSGANVLTF TGTGCCAGCAGCCCGCCCCAGGTCTCTGGGGCCAACGTCCTGACTTTC
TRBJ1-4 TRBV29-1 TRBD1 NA CSVGGGQNEKLFF TGCAGCGTTGGAGGGGGACAGAATGAAAAACTGTTTTTT
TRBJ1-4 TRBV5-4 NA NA CASSLEGATNEKLFF TGTGCCAGCAGCCTGGAGGGGGCAACTAATGAAAAACTGTTTTTT
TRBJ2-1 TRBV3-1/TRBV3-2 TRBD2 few CASSQTAGTSGSQGLFF TGTGCCAGCAGCCAGACTGCCGGGACTAGCGGGAGTCAGGGTCTGTTCTTC
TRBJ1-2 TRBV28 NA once CASSSSLGGNYGYTF TGTGCCAGCAGTTCCAGTTTGGGGGGGAACTATGGCTACACCTTC
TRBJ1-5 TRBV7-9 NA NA CASSPDTLNQPQHF TGTGCCAGCAGCCCGGACACCCTCAATCAGCCCCAGCATTTT
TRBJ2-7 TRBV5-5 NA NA CASSFMPGSNYEQYF TGTGCCAGCAGCTTTATGCCCGGGTCAAACTACGAGCAGTACTTC
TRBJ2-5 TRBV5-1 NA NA CASSLGQPTSETQYF TGCGCCAGCAGCTTGGGACAGCCGACTTCAGAGACCCAGTACTTC
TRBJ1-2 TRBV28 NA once CATSKRAPGYTF TGTGCCACCAGCAAGAGGGCCCCAGGCTACACCTTC
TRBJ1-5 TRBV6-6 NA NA CASRYGDPQPQHF TGTGCCAGCAGATACGGAGACCCGCAGCCCCAGCATTTT
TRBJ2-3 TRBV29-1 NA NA CSVYGGRGTDTQYF TGCAGCGTTTATGGAGGGAGAGGCACAGATACGCAGTATTTT
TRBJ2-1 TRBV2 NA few CASSGAAANEQFF TGTGCCAGCAGCGGAGCCGCCGCCAATGAGCAGTTCTTC
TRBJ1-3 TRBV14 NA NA CASSPQPSSGNTIYF TGTGCCAGCAGCCCCCAACCGAGCTCTGGAAACACCATATATTTT
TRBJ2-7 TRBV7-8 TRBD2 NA CASSLKPSGSDEQYF TGTGCCAGCAGCTTAAAGCCTAGCGGGAGTGACGAGCAGTACTTC
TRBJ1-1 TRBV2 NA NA CASSEGEWLAFF TGTGCCAGCAGTGAAGGGGAGTGGCTGGCTTTCTTT
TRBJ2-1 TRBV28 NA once CASPSPSKEQFF TGTGCCAGCCCCTCCCCCAGTAAAGAGCAGTTCTTC
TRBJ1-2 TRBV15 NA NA CATSREDKQGPNYGYTF TGTGCCACCAGCAGAGAGGACAAACAGGGACCTAACTATGGCTACACCTTC
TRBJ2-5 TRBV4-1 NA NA CASSQDFAGPQETQYF TGCGCCAGCAGCCAAGATTTTGCGGGGCCCCAAGAGACCCAGTACTTC
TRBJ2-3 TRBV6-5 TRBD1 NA CASRETGGTQYF TGTGCCAGCAGGGAGACAGGGGGTACGCAGTATTTT
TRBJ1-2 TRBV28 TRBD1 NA CASSFSRDRGYGYTF TGTGCCAGCAGTTTTTCCCGGGACAGGGGTTATGGCTACACCTTC
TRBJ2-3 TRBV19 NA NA CASRSTDTQYF TGTGCCAGCCGGAGTACAGATACGCAGTATTTT
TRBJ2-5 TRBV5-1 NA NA CASSLDRGETQYF TGCGCCAGCAGCTTGGATAGGGGCGAGACCCAGTACTTC
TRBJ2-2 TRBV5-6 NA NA CASSPDFLNTGELFF TGTGCCAGCAGCCCGGACTTCCTGAACACCGGGGAGCTGTTTTTT
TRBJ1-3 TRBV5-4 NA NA CASSLDRASSGNTIYF TGTGCCAGCAGCTTGGACAGGGCCAGTTCTGGAAACACCATATATTTT
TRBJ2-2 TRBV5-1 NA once CASSPEALHTGELFF TGCGCCAGCAGCCCCGAAGCCTTGCACACCGGGGAGCTGTTTTTT
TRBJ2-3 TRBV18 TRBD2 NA CASSPGLAMTDTQYF TGTGCCAGCTCACCGGGACTAGCTATGACAGATACGCAGTATTTT
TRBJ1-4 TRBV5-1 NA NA CASSLGQGFGEKLFF TGCGCCAGCAGCTTGGGGCAGGGATTTGGTGAAAAACTGTTTTTT
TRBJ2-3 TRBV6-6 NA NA CASSYSSREKDTQYF TGTGCCAGCAGTTACTCGAGTCGGGAGAAAGATACGCAGTATTTT
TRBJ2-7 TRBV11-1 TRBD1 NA CASSSPGTGRHEQYF TGTGCCAGCAGCTCGCCCGGGACAGGGAGGCACGAGCAGTACTTC
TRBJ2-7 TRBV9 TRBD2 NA CASSVGLAGYEQYF TGTGCCAGCAGCGTGGGACTAGCGGGGTACGAGCAGTACTTC
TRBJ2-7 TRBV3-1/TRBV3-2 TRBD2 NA CASSQGEGTDEQYF TGTGCCAGCAGCCAAGGGGAGGGGACCGACGAGCAGTACTTC
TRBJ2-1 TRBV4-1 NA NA CASSQVRGNEQFF TGCGCCAGCAGCCAAGTCAGGGGCAATGAGCAGTTCTTC